These 22 T cell receptor beta chains share one sample of origin, sequenced in a study of blood T cell repertoires in COVID-19. The table came from immunoSEQ multiplex PCR; TCRdb's copy has only in-frame clones and leaves some out. The profile shows about 280,000 clones, approximately 88% of them singletons. The specimen was peripheral blood. All receptors derive from a woman between 40 and 55 years old who had recovered from COVID-19.

The gene calls are TRBV3-1 (or the pseudogene TRBV3-2) and TRBJ2-7; 10 nucleotides agree with TRBD1. The CDR3 spans 18 residues. The germline V gene encodes CDR1 LGHDT and CDR2 YNNKEL (reference sequence). With V trimmed by 6 bases and J by 6 bases, 20 bases remained unmatched. CDR3 sequence reads: CASRDPLGQGDRTLEQYF. The CDR3 region has the DNA TGTGCCAGCAGGGATCCGCTTGGACAGGGGGATCGAACGCTCGAGCAGTACTTC.

This clone appeared a single time. V usage is TRBV5-1 and J usage is TRBJ2-3; 11 bases are shared with TRBD2. The CDR3 has 19 residues. The V gene end was trimmed by 4 bases and the J gene end by 1 base; junction bases not matched to a gene: 14. Germline V lookup: CDR1 SGHRS, CDR2 YFSETQ. CDR3: CASSPRTSGYLRGTDTQYF. CDR3 bases: TGCGCCAGCAGCCCCCGGACTAGCGGGTATCTTCGGGGCACAGATACGCAGTATTTT.

This chain links TRBV20-1 with TRBJ2-7; D is unclear. Trimming pared 3 bases from V and 2 bases from J, leaving 20 bases between. The CDR3 is 16 amino acids. Germline V CDR1 and CDR2: DFQATT, SNEGSKA (reference sequence). DNA for the CDR3: TGCAGTGCTAGTCCTGACGGGTACCCAGCTCCCTACGAGCAGTACTTC. It yields the protein CSASPDGYPAPYEQYF.

CDR3 region: CASSRHRGANTGELFF. The CDR3 coding sequence is TGTGCCAGCAGCCGGCACAGGGGGGCGAACACCGGGGAGCTGTTTTTT. The V gene is TRBV28, the J gene TRBJ2-2; 8 bases match TRBD1. The CDR3 consists of 16 residues. V lost 6 bases and J lost 0; bases outside the gene matches: 6. Germline loops: CDR1 MDHEN, CDR2 SYDVKM.

The chain couples TRBV19 to TRBJ2-3, with TRBD2 matching 10 bases. J was trimmed by 1 base and V by 5 bases; bases with no gene match: 9. This CDR3 is built from 17 residues. The germline CDR1 and CDR2 sequences are LNHDA and SQIVND (reference sequence). The CDR3 DNA sequence: TGTGCCAGTAGTGCCCAGCGGGAGGGCCGAGGCACAGATACGCAGTATTTT. The encoded protein is CASSAQREGRGTDTQYF.

Only one count was recorded for this clone. The rearrangement joins TRBV10-1 to TRBJ2-7, with D possibly matching TRBD2 (6 bases). Per the germline V gene, CDR1 is WNHNN and CDR2 is SYGVQD (reference sequence). The CDR3 length is 15 residues. Trimming removed 2 bases from V and 4 bases from J, with 15 bases in between. The CDR3 region is CASSERTGLGYEQYF. CDR3 coding DNA: TGCGCCAGCAGTGAGCGGACGGGACTGGGTTACGAGCAGTACTTC.

The chain couples TRBV6-5 to TRBJ2-7; D may be TRBD2 (6 bases). The CDR3 contains 14 residues. V lost 6 bases and J lost 0, with 12 bases in between. Germline V gene lookup returns CDR1 MNHEY and CDR2 SVGAGI. CDR3 sequence (DNA): TGTGCCAGCAGCCCCCGGACTACCTCCTACGAGCAGTACTTC. Amino acids: CASSPRTTSYEQYF.

The J gene is TRBJ2-3, the V gene TRBV19; TRBD2 matches at 7 bases. The germline V gene has CDR1 LNHDA and CDR2 SQIVND (reference sequence). The junction had 4 bases not matched to a gene; V was cut back by 3 bases and J by 4 bases. The CDR3 is 14 residues long. The CDR3 nucleotides read TGTGCCAGTAGTATCGGGGGGAACGCAGATACGCAGTATTTT. Translation gives CASSIGGNADTQYF.

J is TRBJ1-2 and V is TRBV29-1; 9 bases match TRBD1. V lost 2 bases and J lost 4; bases outside the gene matches: 5. Germline CDR1 reads SQVTM; CDR2 reads ANQGSEA. The CDR3 contains 14 residues. In DNA form, the CDR3 reads TGCAGCGTTGAATCCCCGACAGGGGGCTATGGCTACACCTTC. Translated: CSVESPTGGYGYTF.

This clone was recorded only once. The chain has TRBV9 and TRBJ1-5, with a tentative D call TRBD1 (6 bases). The germline V and J ends were trimmed by 3 bases and 5 bases, with 15 bases remaining between them. Germline loops: CDR1 SGDLS, CDR2 YYNGEE. The CDR3 totals 15 residues. The CDR3 reads CASSASGTPDQPQHF. The CDR3 nucleotides read TGTGCCAGCAGCGCGTCCGGGACACCGGATCAGCCCCAGCATTTT.

The chain recombines TRBV30 with TRBJ1-1, with no clear D. The germline gives CDR1 GTSNPN, CDR2 SVGIG (reference sequence). The CDR3 covers 13 residues. Between the trimmed V and J ends, which lost 7 bases and 4 bases, there was a span of 16 bases. In nucleotides, the CDR3 is TGTGCCTCAAACCGACGCTGGAGCACTGAAGCTTTCTTT. Protein sequence: CASNRRWSTEAFF.

This rearrangement joins TRBV5-1 to TRBJ1-1; possibly TRBD1 for D (5 bases). V lost 3 bases, J lost 6 bases, and 18 bases lay in between. CDR3 length: 15 residues. Germline loops: CDR1 SGHRS, CDR2 YFSETQ. CDR3 residues: CASSSGLGGLAEAFF. DNA for the CDR3: TGCGCCAGCAGCTCCGGGTTGGGGGGTTTGGCTGAAGCTTTCTTT.

The chain recombines TRBV11-2 with TRBJ2-7; D unclear. From germline, CDR1 is SGHAT and CDR2 FQNNGV. The CDR3 sequence is 13 residues long. Trimming removed 0 bases at V and 0 bases at J, with 3 bases between. CDR3 region: CASSLELSYEQYF. The CDR3 bases are TGTGCCAGCAGCTTAGAACTCTCCTACGAGCAGTACTTC.

This chain joins TRBV6-6 and TRBJ1-5, with D perhaps matching TRBD1 (5 bases). The V gene's germline CDR1 is MNHNY and CDR2 SVGAGI (reference sequence). The CDR3 sequence is 14 residues long. Trimming left V 7 bases short and J 2 bases short, with 12 bases between. CDR3 in DNA: TGTGCCAGCAACAGGAACGATCGCAATCAGCCCCAGCATTTT. Translated: CASNRNDRNQPQHF.

This rearrangement joins TRBV5-4 to TRBJ2-1; 7 bases are a match to TRBD2. This CDR3 has 15 amino acids. In germline, CDR1 is SGHNT, CDR2 YYREEE (reference sequence). The junction had 7 bases not matched to a gene; V was cut back by 0 bases and J by 7 bases. The DNA of the CDR3 is TGTGCCAGCAGCTTGGTGGGAGGGCCGGGGAATGAGCAGTTCTTC. It encodes CASSLVGGPGNEQFF.

The chain carries TRBV7-9 and TRBJ2-3; maybe TRBD2 (6 bases). Looked up from germline, CDR1 is SEHNR and CDR2 is FQNEAQ (reference sequence). Trimming took off 8 bases at V and 0 bases at J, with 12 bases between the two ends. There are 14 residues in the CDR3. CDR3 protein: CASGRGSSTDTQYF. CDR3 coding DNA: TGTGCCAGCGGGCGGGGCTCTAGCACAGATACGCAGTATTTT.

J is TRBJ2-7 and V is TRBV7-8; D is uncertain. CDR1 SGHVS and CDR2 FQNEAQ come from the germline V gene. Trimming took 5 bases from V and 2 from J, leaving 4 bases between them. The CDR3 sequence is 11 residues long. The CDR3 DNA is TGTGCCAGCAGCCCGGCCTACGAGCAGTACTTC. This sequence encodes CASSPAYEQYF.

This chain links TRBV30 with TRBJ2-3, with 11 bases that match TRBD2. CDR3 size: 18 residues. Per the germline V gene, CDR1 is GTSNPN and CDR2 is SVGIG (reference sequence). V was pared by 0 bases and J by 2 bases, with 10 bases of the junction left unmatched. CDR3 nucleotide sequence: TGTGCCTGGAGTGTAATGTTTAGCGGGAGGGCCTTCACAGATACGCAGTATTTT. Translating gives CAWSVMFSGRAFTDTQYF.

The V call is TRBV4-1, the J call TRBJ2-1; 12 bases fit TRBD2. The CDR3 is 16 amino acids. Germline assignment: CDR1 MGHRA and CDR2 YSYEKL. V lost 1 base, J lost 6 bases, and 4 bases stayed unmatched. This CDR3 is CASSQGLAGVRNEQFF. CDR3 nucleotide sequence: TGCGCCAGCAGCCAAGGACTAGCGGGAGTCCGCAATGAGCAGTTCTTC.

The chain has TRBV7-3 and TRBJ2-1, with 7 bases identical to TRBD2. Looked up from germline, CDR1 is SGHTA and CDR2 is FQGTGA. V shed 4 bases, J shed 8 bases, and the junction held 8 bases outside the gene matches. This CDR3 contains 14 residues. The CDR3 region is CASSSGLPHDEQFF. In DNA form, the CDR3 reads TGTGCCAGCAGCTCGGGACTACCACATGATGAGCAGTTCTTC.

Regarding this clone: The sample carries other DNA sequences with the same CDR3. The chain has TRBV5-1 and TRBJ2-5; D may be TRBD2 (5 bases). This CDR3 spans 12 amino acids. CDR1 SGHRS and CDR2 YFSETQ come from the germline V gene. Trimming removed 0 bases from V and 5 bases from J, with 5 bases in between. The CDR3 region has the DNA TGCGCCAGCAGCTTGGCGGGGGAGACCCAGTACTTC. This encodes CASSLAGETQYF.

This sequence joins TRBV4-1 and TRBJ2-3, with 9 bases that match TRBD1. V shed 3 bases and J 9 bases; nucleotides not matched to a gene: 16. In germline, CDR1 is MGHRA, CDR2 YSYEKL. The CDR3 contains 17 residues. The CDR3 DNA reads TGCGCCAGCAGCCAGGGTACCGGGACAGGGTTTTTTTCGACGCAGTATTTT. Its protein is CASSQGTGTGFFSTQYF.